The T cell receptor beta chain described here comes from a study of T cells in Graves' hyperthyroidism and ophthalmopathy. The CDR3 covers 16 residues. Germline V CDR1 and CDR2: SEHNR, FQNEAQ (reference sequence). V was trimmed by 1 base and J by 4 bases, leaving 14 bases between them. Researchers took RNA transcripts and amplified the TCR beta CDR3 regions from them. When the TCR CDR3 underwent first-round RT-PCR, the HTBI primer set was used. TCRdb processed the multiplex PCR reads anew with MiXCR; each CDR3 protein has one entry. The sample has about 350,000 distinct CDR3 sequences, approximately 15% seen once. A few counts support this clonotype.

The source of this sequence is a woman younger than 45 with Graves' hyperthyroidism. The chain combines TRBV7-9 with TRBJ2-1, with a possible D match to TRBD2 (5 bases). The sample taken for sequencing was blood. The CDR3 sequence is CASSLVTGYTYNEQFF. The CDR3 region has the DNA TGTGCCAGCAGCTTAGTAACGGGGTACACATACAATGAGCAGTTCTTC.